This entry concerns a single TCR beta chain. The data belong to a study of T cell changes during pregnancy in multiple sclerosis. Here immunoSEQ multiplex PCR was the method, and the copy in TCRdb shows in-frame clones only, minus some. The repertoire holds approximately 97,000 clones, with around 91% as singletons. The CDR3 has 12 residues. From germline, CDR1 is MNHEY and CDR2 SMNVEV (reference sequence). V lost 3 bases to trimming and J lost 7 bases, with 10 bases between them. This receptor was obtained from a female donor in good health, enrolled as a control in a pregnancy study. This specimen was peripheral blood, taken after pregnancy. This chain connects TRBV27 to TRBJ2-7; no clear D gene. CDR3 region: CASSFRDREQYF. The CDR3 nucleotides are TGTGCCAGCAGTTTTCGCGATCGGGAGCAGTACTTC.